One sample yielded the 20 T cell receptor beta chains listed below, sequenced in a study of T cells in Graves' hyperthyroidism and ophthalmopathy. Amplified TCR beta CDR3 regions came from RNA transcripts. Using the HTBI primer set, a first-round RT-PCR was run on the TCR CDR3. TCRdb processed the multiplex PCR reads anew with MiXCR; each CDR3 protein has one entry. The sample has about 280,000 distinct CDR3 sequences; 25% are singletons. Specimen: blood. These receptor sequences come from a middle-aged man with Graves' hyperthyroidism that later progressed to Graves' ophthalmopathy.

In this sample, this clonotype turned up many times. The V gene is TRBV12-3 or TRBV12-4, the J gene TRBJ2-4; D is perhaps TRBD2 (7 bases). Trimming removed 4 bases at V and 1 base at J, with 14 bases between. The length of the CDR3 is 16 residues. The CDR3 is CASSSQGGGAKNIQYF. In DNA form, the CDR3 reads TGTGCCAGCAGTTCACAGGGAGGGGGGGCCAAAAACATTCAGTACTTC.

This rearrangement joins TRBV6-1 to TRBJ1-1; D is uncertain. V lost 5 bases and J lost 1, with 8 bases in between. Germline V CDR1 and CDR2: MNHNS, SASEGT. This CDR3 comprises 13 residues. The CDR3 DNA reads TGTGCCAGCAGTCAGGCGAAGAACACTGAAGCTTTCTTT. Protein sequence: CASSQAKNTEAFF.

This clonotype has ten or more counts. The chain combines TRBV7-2 with TRBJ2-5, with 7 bases that match TRBD2. Germline V lookup: CDR1 SGHTA, CDR2 FQGNSA. The CDR3 length is 15 residues. V was clipped by 3 bases and J by 5 bases; unmatched bases: 9. The CDR3 nucleotides read TGTGCCAGCAGCTTGCTAGCGGTCGATAAGGAGACCCAGTACTTC. Its protein product is CASSLLAVDKETQYF. The whole variable domain, filled in from reference TRBV7-2 and TRBJ2-5, reads GAGVSQSPSNKVTEKGKDVELRCDPISGHTALYWYRQSLGQGLEFLIYFQGNSAPDKSGLPSDRFSAERTGGSVSTLTIQRTQQEDSAVYLCASSLLAVDKETQYFGPGTRLLVL.

This clonotype was found many times. The V call is TRBV12-3 or TRBV12-4, the J call TRBJ2-5; TRBD1 aligns across 8 bases. The CDR3 is 14 residues long. V was clipped by 5 bases and J by 9 bases; unmatched bases: 11. The CDR3 loop is CASSPRTGKRAQYF. The CDR3 region has the DNA TGTGCCAGCAGTCCCCGGACAGGGAAGAGGGCCCAGTACTTC.

This clonotype was recorded at least ten times. CDR3 protein: CASSVVVREPKETQYF. The CDR3 DNA is TGTGCCAGCAGCGTAGTAGTCCGAGAACCTAAAGAGACCCAGTACTTC. The gene calls are TRBV9 and TRBJ2-5; D gene unclear. CDR3 size: 16 residues. CDR1 and CDR2 (germline): SGDLS, YYNGEE. Trimming left V 0 bases short and J 3 bases short, with 15 bases between. Based on the CDR3 plus reference TRBV9 and TRBJ2-5, the full variable domain is DSGVTQTPKHLITATGQRVTLRCSPRSGDLSVYWYQQSLDQGLQFLIQYYNGEERAKGNILERFSAQQFPDLHSELNLSSLELGDSALYFCASSVVVREPKETQYFGPGTRLLVL.

This clonotype was recorded many times. The gene calls are TRBV20-1 and TRBJ2-5; 10 nucleotides agree with TRBD1. After removal of 3 bases from V and 5 bases from J, the junction contained 6 bases not matched to a gene. Germline CDR1 and CDR2: DFQATT and SNEGSKA (reference sequence). The CDR3 extends over 14 amino acids. CDR3 in amino acids: CSASWDRGRETQYF. CDR3 bases: TGCAGTGCTAGTTGGGACAGGGGTAGGGAGACCCAGTACTTC.

The chain is built from TRBV28 and TRBJ2-7; 7 nucleotides agree with TRBD2. V gave up 3 bases and J gave up 12 bases; unmatched junction bases: 5. This CDR3 region has 11 residues. CDR1 MDHEN and CDR2 SYDVKM come from the germline V gene. The CDR3 region has the DNA TGTGCCAGCAGTTTCCGGGACTATCCGTACTTC. It encodes CASSFRDYPYF. The whole variable domain, filled in from reference TRBV28 and TRBJ2-7, reads DVKVTQSSRYLVKRTGEKVFLECVQDMDHENMFWYRQDPGLGLRLIYFSYDVKMKEKGDIPEGYSVSREKKERFSLILESASTNQTSMYLCASSFRDYPYFGPGTRLTVT.

This chain uses TRBV6-1 with TRBJ2-7; a weak D match, TRBD1 (6 bases). In germline, CDR1 is MNHNS, CDR2 SASEGT. This CDR3 spans 17 amino acids. The V gene lost 5 bases and the J gene lost 6 bases, with 26 bases spanning the gap. This CDR3 is CASSLSPPTGRGLEQYF. CDR3 DNA: TGTGCCAGCAGTCTATCCCCCCCGACAGGCCGGGGCCTCGAGCAGTACTTC.

This clonotype was detected ten times or more. V is TRBV7-9 and J is TRBJ1-5; D uncertain. V lost 7 bases to trimming and J lost 0 bases, with 7 bases between them. The CDR3 spans 13 residues. Germline assignment: CDR1 SEHNR and CDR2 FQNEAQ (reference sequence). As DNA, the CDR3 is TGTGCCAGCATGCGTGATAGCAATCAGCCCCAGCATTTT. Its translation: CASMRDSNQPQHF.

This clonotype has a count of ten or more. This chain joins TRBV25-1 and TRBJ1-5, with 7 nucleotides matching TRBD1. Trimming cost V 3 bases and J 3 bases; bases outside gene matches: 2. Germline V CDR1 and CDR2: MGHDK, SYGVNS. This CDR3 is built from 14 residues. The CDR3 protein is CASSEGQHNQPQHF. Here the CDR3 DNA reads TGTGCCAGCAGTGAGGGACAGCACAATCAGCCCCAGCATTTT.

The chain employs TRBV6-2 or TRBV6-3 and TRBJ1-2; 12 nucleotides agree with TRBD1. V was clipped by 0 bases and J by 7 bases; unmatched bases: 12. Germline V CDR1 and CDR2: MNHEY, SVGEGT. CDR3 length: 18 residues. DNA for the CDR3: TGTGCCAGCAGTTACTCGATTTCGGGACAGGGGGCCCGGAGTGGCTACACCTTC. Protein product: CASSYSISGQGARSGYTF.

In its sample, this clonotype was seen many times. V gene TRBV6-1 combines with J gene TRBJ2-4; 9 bases line up with TRBD1. Trimming removed 6 bases from V and 0 bases from J; junction bases left unmatched: 12. CDR3 length equals 18 residues. Germline values: CDR1 MNHNS, CDR2 SASEGT. The CDR3 here is CASRSGTGPLPAKNIQYF. The CDR3 DNA is TGTGCCAGCAGGTCCGGGACAGGGCCCCTGCCAGCCAAAAACATTCAGTACTTC.

This clonotype was found many times. CDR3 sequence reads: CASSGWRGPNYGYTF. CDR3 in DNA: TGTGCCAGCAGTGGGTGGAGGGGGCCTAACTATGGCTACACCTTC. The V and J genes are TRBV2 and TRBJ1-2, with 7 bases aligning to TRBD1. Germline V gene lookup returns CDR1 SNHLY and CDR2 FYNNEI. The CDR3 loop spans 15 amino acids. The trim removed 4 bases at V and 0 bases at J, leaving 5 bases unmatched.

This clonotype was counted many times. This chain uses TRBV7-2 with TRBJ2-7, with TRBD2 identical over 7 bases. V shed 2 bases, J shed 3 bases, and the junction held 10 bases outside the gene matches. Looked up from germline, CDR1 is SGHTA and CDR2 is FQGNSA. The length of the CDR3 is 16 residues. CDR3 DNA: TGTGCCAGCAGCTTACTCCCTAGCGGTCGGGTCTACGAGCAGTACTTC. Protein product: CASSLLPSGRVYEQYF.

V usage is TRBV27 and J usage is TRBJ2-5; 12 bases are shared with TRBD2. CDR1 is MNHEY and CDR2 is SMNVEV in the germline V gene (reference sequence). J lost 5 bases, V lost 6 bases, and 7 bases had no gene match. The CDR3 contains 15 residues. This CDR3 reads CASSTSGGRGETQYF. The CDR3 DNA is TGTGCCAGCAGCACTAGCGGGGGGCGGGGGGAGACCCAGTACTTC.

Many counts were recorded for this clonotype. This sequence joins TRBV29-1 and TRBJ2-2; TRBD1 aligns across 9 bases. Losses at the gene ends were 3 bases for V and 7 bases for J; bases not matched to a gene: 12. CDR1 and CDR2 from the germline V gene are SQVTM and ANQGSEA. CDR3 length equals 16 residues. CDR3 nucleotide sequence: TGCAGCGTTGAGGACATGGGACAGGGAATGGGCGGGGAGCTGTTTTTT. It encodes CSVEDMGQGMGGELFF.

This chain uses TRBV6-5 with TRBJ2-5; a weak D match, TRBD1 (6 bases). Trimming removed 4 bases from V and 4 bases from J, with 13 bases in between. The CDR3 totals 14 residues. The germline CDR1 and CDR2 sequences are MNHEY and SVGAGI. The CDR3 loop reads CASSSGARVETQYF. The CDR3 nucleotides are TGTGCCAGCAGTTCAGGGGCGCGGGTAGAGACCCAGTACTTC.

As regards this clonotype: A much larger clone is a single base away; this may be a read error. The V call is TRBV6-1, the J call TRBJ2-5; D possibly uses TRBD1 or TRBD2 (6 bases each). V shed 5 bases and J shed 7 bases, with 17 bases lying between them. Germline V gene lookup returns CDR1 MNHNS and CDR2 SASEGT. The CDR3 has 14 residues. CDR3 in amino acids: CASSSQGLGGTQYF. The CDR3 DNA reads as TGTGCCAGCAGTAGCCAGGGGTTGGGAGGGACCCAGTACTTC.

J is TRBJ1-2 and V is TRBV20-1; D not certain. Between the trimmed V and J ends, which lost 3 bases and 2 bases, there was a span of 7 bases. CDR1 is DFQATT, CDR2 SNEGSKA, per germline (reference sequence). The length of the CDR3 is 12 residues. The CDR3 sequence is CSARLRNYGYTF. Written as DNA, the CDR3 is TGCAGTGCTAGGTTGAGGAACTATGGCTACACCTTC.

This clonotype was seen repeatedly, ten times or more. The V gene is TRBV12-3 or TRBV12-4, the J gene TRBJ2-2, with 9 bases lining up with TRBD2. The CDR3 is 15 residues long. With 1 base clipped from V and 7 bases from J, the junction kept 4 bases outside the gene matches. The chain's CDR3 is CASSLVSGSGGELFF. Written as DNA, the CDR3 is TGTGCCAGCAGTTTAGTTAGCGGGAGCGGCGGGGAGCTGTTTTTT.